These 2 T cell receptor beta chains were all obtained from the same sample, sequenced in a study of CD8 T cells in ankylosing spondylitis. Each CDR3 protein is one row after TCRdb ran MiXCR on the 5' RACE reads. The table includes hundreds of thousands of distinct CDR3 sequences, approximately 17% detected once. Their antigens are not known. Study-level findings and limits: Seemingly characteristic of ankylosing spondylitis blood was a TCR beta motif consisting of eight highly homologous variants.

The sample comprised blood, either unsorted or a sorted T cell fraction (not recorded which). The receptors come from a male donor with ankylosing spondylitis.

This clonotype turned up a few times. The gene calls are TRBV7-9 and TRBJ2-5, with D hard to call. This CDR3 is built from 13 residues. Germline CDR1 and CDR2: SEHNR and FQNEAQ (reference sequence). V lost 2 bases and J 5 bases, leaving 9 bases between the germline ends. As DNA, the CDR3 is TGTGCCAGCAGCTTAAAATCCGAGGAGACCCAGTACTTC. Translating it yields CASSLKSEETQYF.

The V gene is TRBV4-3, the J gene TRBJ2-3, with 10 bases matching TRBD2. The CDR3 consists of 16 residues. The germline CDR1 and CDR2 sequences are LGHNA and YSLEER. V shed 4 bases and J 4 bases; nucleotides not matched to a gene: 8. CDR3 region: CASSRNLAGVADTQYF. CDR3 bases: TGCGCCAGCAGCCGTAATCTAGCGGGAGTGGCAGATACGCAGTATTTT.